This TCR beta chain was identified in a study of OX40 agonist ivuxolimab in advanced cancers. Study outcomes and limitations: Patients with a partial response at 0.1-3.0 mg/kg had among the lowest clonal expansion. What antigens the expanded peripheral T cells recognized was never established.

Data came from immunoSEQ multiplex PCR; TCRdb stores just in-frame clones and leaves some out. Here the sample spans tens of thousands of clones, almost 90% being singletons. This clone has just a few counts. Its antigen is as yet unknown. This CDR3 comprises 14 residues. The V end lost 3 bases, the J end lost 3 bases, and 12 bases lay between the germline ends. The germline V gene encodes CDR1 SGHNT and CDR2 YYREEE (reference sequence). On cycle 4 day 1 and cycle 7 day 1, as well as at baseline, blood was sampled. The sample consisted of CD4+ or CD8+ T cells sorted from blood, taken in a trial of the OX40 agonist ivuxolimab. The sequence derives from an adult with an advanced solid tumor such as melanoma, head and neck, liver or kidney cancer. This chain joins TRBV5-4 and TRBJ2-5, with a weak D call TRBD2 (7 bases). The DNA for the CDR3 is TGTGCCAGCAGCTCCTGGGGGGGCGAAGAGACCCAGTACTTC. This translates into CASSSWGGEETQYF.